This TCR beta chain is from a study of blood T cell repertoires in COVID-19. At the level of the study: The origin of the acute and convalescent COVID-19 samples was the United States, Italy and Spain.

With 4 bases removed from V and 6 bases from J, the gap between germline ends came to 13 bases. The CDR3 runs 14 residues. From germline, CDR1 is SGHTA and CDR2 FQGTGA. The method was immunoSEQ multiplex PCR; TCRdb's version includes in-frame clones alone and lacks a portion of them. The sample has about 220,000 clones, approximately 79% seen once. This receptor was identified in a human donor in a cohort sampled during active COVID-19. V is TRBV7-3 and J is TRBJ2-1, with unresolved D. What was sequenced was peripheral blood. The CDR3: CASSSTSKVNEQFF. The CDR3 DNA follows: TGTGCCAGCAGCTCGACTTCGAAGGTCAATGAGCAGTTCTTC.